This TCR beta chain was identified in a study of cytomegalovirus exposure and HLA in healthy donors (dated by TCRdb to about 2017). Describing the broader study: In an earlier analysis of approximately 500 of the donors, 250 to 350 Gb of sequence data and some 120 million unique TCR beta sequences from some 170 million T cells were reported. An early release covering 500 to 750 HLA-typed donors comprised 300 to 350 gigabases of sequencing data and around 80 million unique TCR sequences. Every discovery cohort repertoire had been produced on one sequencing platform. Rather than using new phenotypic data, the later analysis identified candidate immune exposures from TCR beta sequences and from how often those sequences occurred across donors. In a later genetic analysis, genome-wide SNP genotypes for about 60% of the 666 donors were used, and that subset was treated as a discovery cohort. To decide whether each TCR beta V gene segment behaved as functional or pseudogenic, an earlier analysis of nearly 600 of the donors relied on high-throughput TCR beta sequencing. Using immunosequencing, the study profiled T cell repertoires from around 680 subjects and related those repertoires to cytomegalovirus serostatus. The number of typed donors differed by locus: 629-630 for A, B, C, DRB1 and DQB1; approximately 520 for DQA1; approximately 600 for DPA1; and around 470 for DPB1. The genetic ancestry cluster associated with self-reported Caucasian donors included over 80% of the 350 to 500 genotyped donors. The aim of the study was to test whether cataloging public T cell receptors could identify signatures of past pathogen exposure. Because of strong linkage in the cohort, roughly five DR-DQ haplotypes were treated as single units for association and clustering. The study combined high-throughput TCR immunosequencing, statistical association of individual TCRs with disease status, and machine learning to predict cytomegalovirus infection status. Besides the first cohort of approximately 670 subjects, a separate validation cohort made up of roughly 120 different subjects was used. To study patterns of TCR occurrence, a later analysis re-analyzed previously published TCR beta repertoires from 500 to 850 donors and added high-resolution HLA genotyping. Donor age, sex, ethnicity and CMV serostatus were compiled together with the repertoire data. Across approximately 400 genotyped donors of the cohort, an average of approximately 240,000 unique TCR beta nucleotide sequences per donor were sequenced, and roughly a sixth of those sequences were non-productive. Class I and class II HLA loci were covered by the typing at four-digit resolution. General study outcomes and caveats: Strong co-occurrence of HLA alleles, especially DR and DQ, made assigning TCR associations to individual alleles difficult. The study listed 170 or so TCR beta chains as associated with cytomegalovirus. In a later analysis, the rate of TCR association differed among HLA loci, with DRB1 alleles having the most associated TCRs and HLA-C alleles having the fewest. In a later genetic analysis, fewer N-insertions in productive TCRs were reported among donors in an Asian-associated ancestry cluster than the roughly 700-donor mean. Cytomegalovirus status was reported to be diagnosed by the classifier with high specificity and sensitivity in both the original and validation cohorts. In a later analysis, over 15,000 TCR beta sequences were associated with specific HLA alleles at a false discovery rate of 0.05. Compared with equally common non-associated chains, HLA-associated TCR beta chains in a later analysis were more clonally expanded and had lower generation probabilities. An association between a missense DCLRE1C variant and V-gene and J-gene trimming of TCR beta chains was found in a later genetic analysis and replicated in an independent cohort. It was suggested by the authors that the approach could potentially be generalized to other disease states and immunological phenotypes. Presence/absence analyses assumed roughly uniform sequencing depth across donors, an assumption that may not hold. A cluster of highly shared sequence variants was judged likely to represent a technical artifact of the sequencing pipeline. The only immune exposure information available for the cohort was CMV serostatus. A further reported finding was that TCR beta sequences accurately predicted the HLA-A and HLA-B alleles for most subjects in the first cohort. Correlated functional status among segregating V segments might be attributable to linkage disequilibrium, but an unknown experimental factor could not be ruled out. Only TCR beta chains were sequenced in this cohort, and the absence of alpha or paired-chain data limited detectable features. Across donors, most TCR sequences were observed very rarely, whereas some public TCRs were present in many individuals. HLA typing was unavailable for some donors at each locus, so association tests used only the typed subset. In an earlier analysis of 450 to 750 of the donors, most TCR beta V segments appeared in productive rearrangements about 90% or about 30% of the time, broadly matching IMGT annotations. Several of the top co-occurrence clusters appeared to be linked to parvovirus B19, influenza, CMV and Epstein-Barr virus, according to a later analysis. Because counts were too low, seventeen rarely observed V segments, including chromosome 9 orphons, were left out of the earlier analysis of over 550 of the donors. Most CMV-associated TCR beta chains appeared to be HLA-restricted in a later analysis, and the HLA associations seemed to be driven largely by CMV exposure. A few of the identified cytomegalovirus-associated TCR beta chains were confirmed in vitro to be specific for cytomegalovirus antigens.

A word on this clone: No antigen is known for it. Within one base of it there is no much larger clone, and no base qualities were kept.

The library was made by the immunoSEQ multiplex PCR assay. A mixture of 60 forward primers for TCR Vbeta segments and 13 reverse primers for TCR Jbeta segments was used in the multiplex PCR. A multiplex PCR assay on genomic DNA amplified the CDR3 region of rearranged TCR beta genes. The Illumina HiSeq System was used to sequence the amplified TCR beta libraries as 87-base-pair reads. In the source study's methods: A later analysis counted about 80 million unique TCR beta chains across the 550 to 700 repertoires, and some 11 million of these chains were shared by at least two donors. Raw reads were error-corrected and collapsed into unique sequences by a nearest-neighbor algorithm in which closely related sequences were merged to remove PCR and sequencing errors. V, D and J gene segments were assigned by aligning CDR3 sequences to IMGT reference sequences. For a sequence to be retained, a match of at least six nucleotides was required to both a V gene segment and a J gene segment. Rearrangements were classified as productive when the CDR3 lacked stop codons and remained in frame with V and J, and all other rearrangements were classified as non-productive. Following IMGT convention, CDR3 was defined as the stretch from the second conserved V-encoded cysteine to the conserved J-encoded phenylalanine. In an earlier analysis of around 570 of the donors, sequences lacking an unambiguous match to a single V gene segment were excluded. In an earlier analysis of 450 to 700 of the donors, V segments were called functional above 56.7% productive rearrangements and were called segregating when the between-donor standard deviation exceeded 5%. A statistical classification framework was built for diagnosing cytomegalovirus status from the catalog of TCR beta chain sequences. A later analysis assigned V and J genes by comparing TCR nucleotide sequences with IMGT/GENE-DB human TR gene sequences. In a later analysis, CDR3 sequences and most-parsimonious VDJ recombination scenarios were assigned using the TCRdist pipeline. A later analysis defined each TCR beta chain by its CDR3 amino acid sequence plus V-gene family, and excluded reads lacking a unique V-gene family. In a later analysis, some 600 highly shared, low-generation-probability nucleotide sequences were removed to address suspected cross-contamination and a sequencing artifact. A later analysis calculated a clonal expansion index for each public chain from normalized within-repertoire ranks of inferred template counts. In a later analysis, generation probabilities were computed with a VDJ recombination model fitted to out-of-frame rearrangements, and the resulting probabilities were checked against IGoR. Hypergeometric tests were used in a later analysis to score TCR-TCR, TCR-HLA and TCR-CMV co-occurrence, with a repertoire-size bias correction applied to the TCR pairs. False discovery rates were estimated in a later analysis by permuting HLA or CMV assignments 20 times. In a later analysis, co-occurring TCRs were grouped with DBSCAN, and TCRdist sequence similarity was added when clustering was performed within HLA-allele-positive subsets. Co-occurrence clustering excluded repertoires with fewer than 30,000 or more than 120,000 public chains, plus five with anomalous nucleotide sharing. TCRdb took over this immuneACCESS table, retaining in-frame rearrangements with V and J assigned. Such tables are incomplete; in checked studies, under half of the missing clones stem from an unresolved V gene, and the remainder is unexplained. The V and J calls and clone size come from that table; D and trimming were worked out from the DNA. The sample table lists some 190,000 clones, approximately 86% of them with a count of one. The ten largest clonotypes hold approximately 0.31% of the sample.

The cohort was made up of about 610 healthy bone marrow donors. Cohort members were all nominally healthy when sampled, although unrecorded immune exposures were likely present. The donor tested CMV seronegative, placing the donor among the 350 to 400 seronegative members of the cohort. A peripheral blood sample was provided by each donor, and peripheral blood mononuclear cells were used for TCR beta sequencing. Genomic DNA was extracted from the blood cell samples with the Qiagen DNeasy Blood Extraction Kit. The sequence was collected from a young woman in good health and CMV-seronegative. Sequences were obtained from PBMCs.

The nucleotide sequence is TGCGCCAGCAGAATTGGACTAGCGGGGAATAATGAGCAGTTCTTC. Translated, this is CASRIGLAGNNEQFF. The rearrangement combines TRBV4-1 with TRBJ2-1; 12 of the junction bases match TRBD2. Trimming leaves V shorter by 6 bases and J shorter by 7 bases, with the junction holding 7 bases beyond the gene matches. The CDR3 starts with the cysteine, ends with the phenylalanine, and has 15 residues. Only the CDR3 portion is preserved as DNA: 45 bases, with reading frame beginning at the first base. CDR1 is given as MGHRA and CDR2 as YSYEKL, both from the germline V gene.